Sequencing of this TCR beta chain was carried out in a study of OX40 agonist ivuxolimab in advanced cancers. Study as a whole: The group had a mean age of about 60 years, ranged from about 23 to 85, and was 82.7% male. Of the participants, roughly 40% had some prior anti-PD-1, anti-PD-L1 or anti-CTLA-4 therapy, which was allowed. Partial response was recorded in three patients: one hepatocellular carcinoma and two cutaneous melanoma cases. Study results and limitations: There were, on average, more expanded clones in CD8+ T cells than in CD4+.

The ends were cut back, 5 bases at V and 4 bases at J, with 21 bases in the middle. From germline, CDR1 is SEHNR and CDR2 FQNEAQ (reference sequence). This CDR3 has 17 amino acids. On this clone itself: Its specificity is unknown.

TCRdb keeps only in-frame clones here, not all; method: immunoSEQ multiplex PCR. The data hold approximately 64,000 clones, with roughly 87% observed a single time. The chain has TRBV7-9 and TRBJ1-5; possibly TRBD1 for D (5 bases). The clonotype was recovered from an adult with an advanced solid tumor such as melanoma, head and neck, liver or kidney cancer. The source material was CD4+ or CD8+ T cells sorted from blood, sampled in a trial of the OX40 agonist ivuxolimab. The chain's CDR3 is CASSPLGRGGTNQPQHF. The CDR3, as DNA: TGTGCCAGCAGCCCACTAGGGAGGGGAGGTACGAATCAGCCCCAGCATTTT.